The clone carrying this T cell receptor (beta chain) was seen a few times. What it binds is not known. The data were taken from a study of CD8+ T cells in alopecia areata. Study-wide background: Oral tofacitinib, 5 to 10 mg twice daily, was given in an open-label trial. Tofacitinib treatment spanned 6 to 18 months, with 6 months off drug afterward. The SALT score measured affected scalp surface percentage in treated patients.

Notes on the study in general: Many of the expanded lesional clones endured in scalp and blood while on tofacitinib.

Treatment specified: oral pan-JAK inhibitor, 5-10 mg twice daily. Germline V CDR1 and CDR2: SQVTM, ANQGSEA. V gave up 4 bases and J gave up 4 bases, with 10 bases separating them. The CDR3 has 13 amino acids. The authors extracted RNA and reverse transcribed it into cDNA as the sequencing template. Repertoires were generated with immunoSEQ multiplex PCR, while TCRdb's copy carries only in-frame clones and drops some. Among hundreds of thousands of clones listed, around 66% were seen once. Sample: CD4+ T cells sorted from blood, taken at approximately week 44, from a patient treated with tofacitinib. This receptor was taken from a human donor with alopecia areata. The genes are TRBV29-1 and TRBJ2-2; D is uncertain. Here the CDR3 reads CSVVDKPTGELFF. The CDR3 DNA follows: TGCAGCGTTGTCGACAAACCCACCGGGGAGCTGTTTTTT.